The 32 T cell receptor beta chains below all came from one sample that was sequenced in a study of blood T cells in healthy people across ages. Then a second PCR, running about 6 to 12 cycles, was carried out with a sample-barcoded 5' primer and a J-beta primer mix. TCRdb independently ran MiXCR on the 5' RACE reads; one entry per CDR3 protein. The top ten hold 6.5% to 8.5% of the sample, which has around 1.5 million distinct CDR3 sequences, approximately 59% seen once. Material: blood. The receptors here all came from a man in his late teens or twenties in good health.

This clonotype has more than one count but fewer than ten. The V gene is TRBV3-1, the J gene TRBJ1-2; D is perhaps TRBD1 (5 bases). The CDR3 extends over 13 amino acids. Germline V lookup: CDR1 LGHDT, CDR2 YNNKEL (reference sequence). V lost 2 bases and J 4 bases, leaving 8 bases between the germline ends. CDR3 loop: CASSQPDSYGYTF. The CDR3 nucleotides read TGTGCCAGCAGCCAACCAGACAGCTATGGCTACACCTTC.

This clonotype has just a few counts. V and J are TRBV10-3 and TRBJ2-1, with D possibly TRBD2 on 5 matching bases. Trimming cost V 8 bases and J 6 bases, with 14 bases left between them. Germline V gene lookup returns CDR1 ENHRY and CDR2 SYGVKD. The CDR3 is 13 amino acids. The CDR3 sequence is CAIAEDYPNEQFF. CDR3 nucleotides: TGTGCCATCGCTGAAGACTATCCCAATGAGCAGTTCTTC.

This chain joins TRBV6-2 or TRBV6-3 and TRBJ2-7; D is perhaps TRBD2 (5 bases). Per germline, CDR1 MNHEY and CDR2 SVGEGT. The CDR3 has 16 amino acids. Trimming took 1 base from V and 4 from J, leaving 17 bases between them. The CDR3 sequence is CASSYFLVGDRYEQYF. CDR3 DNA: TGTGCCAGCAGTTACTTTTTAGTCGGGGATCGGTACGAGCAGTACTTC.

The chain joins TRBV7-2 to TRBJ2-2; TRBD1 matches at 8 bases. The CDR3 totals 13 residues. In germline, CDR1 is SGHTA, CDR2 FQGNSA. V shed 5 bases and J 7 bases; nucleotides not matched to a gene: 3. The CDR3 DNA follows: TGTGCCAGCAGCCAGGGGGCTATCGGGGAGCTGTTTTTT. Its protein product is CASSQGAIGELFF.

The genes are TRBV11-2 and TRBJ1-1; possible D gene TRBD1, 5 bases. The CDR3 has 14 residues. V shed 5 bases and J shed 3 bases, with 13 bases lying between them. Germline lookup yields CDR1 SGHAT and CDR2 FQNNGV. The CDR3 region is CASSLGADYTEAFF. The CDR3 nucleotides are TGTGCCAGCAGCCTAGGGGCCGATTACACTGAAGCTTTCTTT.

This clonotype was observed a few times. The chain links TRBV4-1 to TRBJ2-1; D possibly uses TRBD1 or TRBD2 (5 bases each). The CDR3 runs 17 residues. With 3 bases removed from V and 0 bases from J, the gap between germline ends came to 15 bases. The germline CDR1 and CDR2 sequences are MGHRA and YSYEKL. CDR3 bases: TGCGCCAGCAGCCAGGGGCCGCAGCGGCGCTCCTACAATGAGCAGTTCTTC. Translating it yields CASSQGPQRRSYNEQFF.

The rearrangement joins TRBV20-1 to TRBJ2-5, with D perhaps given as TRBD1 or TRBD2 (7 bases each). Near its end, the DNA agrees better with TRBJ2-7, so the J call may be wrong. This CDR3 region has 13 residues. Per the germline V gene, CDR1 is DFQATT and CDR2 is SNEGSKA (reference sequence). The CDR3 nucleotides read TGCAGTGCCCCAGGGGGGGGTTCCTACGAGCAGTACTTC. It yields the protein CSAPGGGSYEQYF.

The gene calls are TRBV4-1 and TRBJ2-5; the D gene is possibly TRBD1 (6 bases). Trimming took 0 bases from V and 4 from J, leaving 15 bases between them. The CDR3 runs to 16 residues. CDR1 and CDR2 from the germline V gene are MGHRA and YSYEKL. CDR3 residues: CASSQDRAGAAETQYF. In DNA, the CDR3 is TGCGCCAGCAGCCAAGATAGAGCAGGGGCTGCAGAGACCCAGTACTTC.

This clonotype has a count of ten or more. The chain joins TRBV20-1 to TRBJ2-7; 9 bases line up with TRBD2. J lost 0 bases, V lost 0 bases, and 3 bases had no gene match. From germline, CDR1 is DFQATT and CDR2 SNEGSKA (reference sequence). The CDR3 contains 15 residues. The CDR3 region has the DNA TGCAGTGCTAGAGATCTAGCGGGATCCTCCTACGAGCAGTACTTC. It yields the protein CSARDLAGSSYEQYF.

This clonotype was counted only a few times. CDR3 nucleotides: TGTGCCAGCAGGCGTAGTGTCAATGAGCAGTTCTTC. Its protein product is CASRRSVNEQFF. The chain links TRBV12-3 or TRBV12-4 to TRBJ2-1; D is ambiguous. This CDR3 spans 12 amino acids. Trimming left V 6 bases short and J 6 bases short, with 9 bases between.

The chain recombines TRBV27 with TRBJ2-3, with D uncertain. Per germline, CDR1 MNHEY and CDR2 SMNVEV (reference sequence). The CDR3 sequence is 13 residues long. V lost 8 bases, J lost 7 bases, and 16 bases lay in between. CDR3 region: CASGETTTHTQYF. CDR3 coding DNA: TGTGCCAGCGGGGAAACAACTACCCATACGCAGTATTTT.

In this sample, this clonotype turned up many times. This chain joins TRBV11-2 and TRBJ2-7, with D perhaps matching TRBD2 (5 bases). V dropped 4 bases and J dropped 4 bases, with 11 bases sitting between them. Germline V gene sequence: CDR1 SGHAT, CDR2 FQNNGV. The CDR3 has 13 amino acids. The DNA of the CDR3 is TGTGCCAGCAGCTCCTGGACGGGGTACGAGCAGTACTTC. Its translation: CASSSWTGYEQYF. The entire variable domain, with the rest obtained from reference TRBV11-2 and TRBJ2-7, is as follows: EAGVAQSPRYKIIEKRQSVAFWCNPISGHATLYWYQQILGQGPKLLIQFQNNGVVDDSQLPKDRFSAERLKGVDSTLKIQPAKLEDSAVYLCASSSWTGYEQYFGPGTRLTVT.

J is TRBJ2-4 and V is TRBV29-1; D is uncertain. The germline V gene encodes CDR1 SQVTM and CDR2 ANQGSEA. V lost 0 bases to trimming and J lost 4 bases, with 25 bases between them. The CDR3 is 19 residues long. CDR3: CSVEEFGQPWPTPKNIQYF. The CDR3 DNA sequence: TGCAGCGTTGAAGAATTTGGGCAGCCATGGCCCACCCCTAAAAACATTCAGTACTTC.

This clonotype has more than one count but fewer than ten. The V call is TRBV19, the J call TRBJ2-5; possibly TRBD1 for D (6 bases). The DNA end is a closer match to TRBJ2-7, so the J assignment may be wrong. This CDR3 has 13 amino acids. Germline values: CDR1 LNHDA, CDR2 SQIVND (reference sequence). The CDR3 DNA reads as TGTGCCAGTAGCCAAAATCAGGGGTACGAGCAGTACTTC. This translates into CASSQNQGYEQYF.

This clonotype was observed a handful of times. This chain links TRBV5-1 with TRBJ2-1; 8 bases agree with TRBD1. The CDR3 sequence is 14 residues long. V dropped 3 bases and J dropped 9; count of bases not matched to a gene: 8. Per the germline V gene, CDR1 is SGHRS and CDR2 is YFSETQ. CDR3 sequence (DNA): TGCGCCAGCAGCTCAGGACAGGGTGGCGGTGAGCAGTTCTTC. It encodes CASSSGQGGGEQFF.

At least ten counts were recorded for this clonotype. The chain couples TRBV27 to TRBJ1-1; D not resolved. From germline, CDR1 is MNHEY and CDR2 SMNVEV (reference sequence). V was clipped by 2 bases and J by 0 bases, with 7 bases between them. The CDR3 is made up of 14 amino acids. The CDR3 sequence: CASSLGGMNTEAFF. DNA for the CDR3: TGTGCCAGCAGTTTAGGAGGGATGAACACTGAAGCTTTCTTT.

This chain uses TRBV11-2 with TRBJ2-5, with TRBD2 identical over 8 bases. The CDR3 has 16 amino acids. V lost 2 bases, J lost 2 bases, and 7 bases stayed unmatched. From germline, CDR1 is SGHAT and CDR2 FQNNGV. The CDR3 DNA is TGTGCCAGCAGCTTATCCCAGACTAGCGCTCAAGAGACCCAGTACTTC. This codes for CASSLSQTSAQETQYF.

In this sample, this clonotype turned up a few times. This chain links TRBV20-1 with TRBJ2-1; TRBD2 matches 8 bases. The tail of the sequence fits TRBJ2-7 better, so the J call may be wrong. The germline V gene encodes CDR1 DFQATT and CDR2 SNEGSKA (reference sequence). The CDR3 is made up of 14 amino acids. CDR3 sequence: CSVSRGGLINEQYF. The CDR3 DNA sequence: TGCAGTGTCTCTCGGGGGGGGCTTATCAATGAGCAGTACTTC.

The rearrangement links TRBV20-1 to TRBJ2-3, with 8 bases matching TRBD2. V was pared by 4 bases and J by 4 bases, with 10 bases of the junction left unmatched. There are 15 residues in the CDR3. In germline, CDR1 is DFQATT, CDR2 SNEGSKA (reference sequence). The CDR3, as DNA: TGCAGTGCTAAACATTCGGGAGGGCCATCAGATACGCAGTATTTT. As protein: CSAKHSGGPSDTQYF.

V and J are TRBV6-6 and TRBJ2-7; D unclear. CDR3 size: 14 residues. Trimming left V 5 bases short and J 5 bases short, with 16 bases between. In germline, CDR1 is MNHNY, CDR2 SVGAGI (reference sequence). CDR3 loop: CASSPVAVSDEQYF. CDR3 DNA sequence: TGTGCCAGCAGTCCCGTCGCGGTCAGCGACGAGCAGTACTTC.

This clonotype was found a few times. V gene TRBV25-1 combines with J gene TRBJ2-3; D gene ambiguous. Germline values: CDR1 MGHDK, CDR2 SYGVNS. V lost 3 bases, J lost 6 bases, and 10 bases lay in between. CDR3 length equals 13 residues. The CDR3 loop is CASSDPLWDTQYF. The CDR3 DNA is TGTGCCAGCAGTGACCCCCTCTGGGATACGCAGTATTTT.

This clonotype occurred once. The V gene is TRBV29-1, the J gene TRBJ1-3; possibly TRBD1 for D (6 bases). The CDR3 contains 15 residues. Germline CDR1 SQVTM, CDR2 ANQGSEA. The ends were cut back, 2 bases at V and 2 bases at J, with 13 bases in the middle. As DNA, the CDR3 is TGCAGCGTTGAACCCCTGGGGGGCACTGGAAACACCATATATTTT. Translated, it gives CSVEPLGGTGNTIYF.

The chain combines TRBV10-3 with TRBJ2-3; D remains unclear. With 4 bases removed from V and 6 bases from J, the gap between germline ends came to 20 bases. The CDR3 consists of 16 residues. From germline, CDR1 is ENHRY and CDR2 SYGVKD. Here the CDR3 reads CAISGETEASTDTQYF. DNA for the CDR3: TGTGCCATCAGTGGGGAAACGGAAGCCTCCACGGATACGCAGTATTTT.

This chain links TRBV20-1 with TRBJ1-2; 10 positions agree with TRBD1. Germline V lookup: CDR1 DFQATT, CDR2 SNEGSKA (reference sequence). This CDR3 contains 13 residues. V lost 6 bases, J lost 6 bases, and 7 bases stayed unmatched. In DNA, the CDR3 is TGCAGTGCCATTAGACAGGGGGCTCATGGCTACACCTTC. This encodes CSAIRQGAHGYTF.

The chain recombines TRBV20-1 with TRBJ2-7, with a possible D match to TRBD1 (8 bases). Trimming took 6 bases from V and 6 from J, leaving 15 bases between them. CDR3 length: 12 residues. Germline V gene lookup returns CDR1 DFQATT and CDR2 SNEGSKA (reference sequence). The CDR3 here is CSAQDREGEQYF. CDR3 bases: TGCAGTGCCCAGGACAGGGAGGGCGAGCAGTACTTC.

The V gene is TRBV4-1, the J gene TRBJ2-7; D may be TRBD1 or TRBD2 (5 bases each). In germline, CDR1 is MGHRA, CDR2 YSYEKL. The CDR3 consists of 15 residues. V gave up 1 base and J gave up 5 bases, with 15 bases separating them. CDR3: CASSQGLWGRNEQYF. CDR3 bases: TGCGCCAGCAGCCAAGGTCTGTGGGGGAGAAACGAGCAGTACTTC.

The chain joins TRBV7-2 to TRBJ2-1; D remains ambiguous. Germline V gene data show CDR1 as SGHTA and CDR2 as FQGNSA. The V and J ends lost 5 bases and 6 bases respectively, with 17 bases between them. The CDR3 consists of 15 residues. The CDR3 DNA follows: TGTGCCAGCAGCCCGTACCTTTTTAGCAGCAATGAGCAGTTCTTC. Translated: CASSPYLFSSNEQFF.

V gene TRBV7-6 combines with J gene TRBJ1-1; D gene ambiguous. V was shortened by 5 bases and J by 0 bases, with 13 bases between the two germline ends. The CDR3 has 15 residues. Germline V gene lookup returns CDR1 SGHVS and CDR2 FNYEAQ. CDR3 bases: TGTGCCAGCAGCGCTTCCCCTTTCATGAACACTGAAGCTTTCTTT. Translation gives CASSASPFMNTEAFF.

There are a few counts of this clonotype. The V and J genes are TRBV27 and TRBJ1-2, with D perhaps matching TRBD1 (6 bases). Trimming removed 5 bases from V and 4 bases from J, with 17 bases in between. Per germline, CDR1 MNHEY and CDR2 SMNVEV (reference sequence). The CDR3 is 15 residues long. The CDR3 DNA reads TGTGCCAGCAGTCCGACAGGTCTCACTAGCTATGGCTACACCTTC. It yields the protein CASSPTGLTSYGYTF.

J is TRBJ2-6 and V is TRBV12-3 or TRBV12-4; a possible D gene is TRBD2 (6 bases). The ends were cut back, 6 bases at V and 0 bases at J, with 15 bases in the middle. CDR3 size: 17 residues. The CDR3 protein is CASRYGTVSSGANVLTF. Here the CDR3 DNA reads TGTGCCAGCAGGTACGGGACTGTAAGCTCTGGGGCCAACGTCCTGACTTTC.

The CDR3 DNA follows: TGTGCCAGCAGCTTTCTAGCGGGAGGGAACAATGAGCAGTTCTTC. Its protein product is CASSFLAGGNNEQFF. The chain employs TRBV5-5 and TRBJ2-1; 12 bases align to TRBD2. J gave up 5 bases and V 2 bases, and 2 bases lay outside the gene matches. The CDR3 runs to 15 residues. Per the germline V gene, CDR1 is SGHKS and CDR2 is YYEKEE (reference sequence).

V gene TRBV13 combines with J gene TRBJ2-4; possibly TRBD1 for D (5 bases). The assigned J gene may be wrong: the sequence end matches TRBJ2-7 better. There are 13 residues in the CDR3. Germline CDR1 and CDR2: PRHDT and FYEKMQ (reference sequence). CDR3 amino acids: CASSTWGPYEQYF. The DNA of the CDR3 is TGTGCCAGCAGTACTTGGGGCCCCTACGAGCAGTACTTC.